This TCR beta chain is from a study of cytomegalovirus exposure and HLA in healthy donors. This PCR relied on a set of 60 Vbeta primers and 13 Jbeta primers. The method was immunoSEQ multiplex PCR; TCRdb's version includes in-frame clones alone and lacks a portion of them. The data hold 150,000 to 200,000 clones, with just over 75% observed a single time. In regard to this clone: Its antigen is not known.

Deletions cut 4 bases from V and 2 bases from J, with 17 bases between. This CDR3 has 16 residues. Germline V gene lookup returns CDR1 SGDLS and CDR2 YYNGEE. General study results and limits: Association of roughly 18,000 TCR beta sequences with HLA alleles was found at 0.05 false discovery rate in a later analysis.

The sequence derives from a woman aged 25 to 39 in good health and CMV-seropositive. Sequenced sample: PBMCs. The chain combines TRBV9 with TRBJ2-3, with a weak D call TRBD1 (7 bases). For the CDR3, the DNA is TGTGCCAGCAGCTTTCATCAGGGGGGAAACACAGATACGCAGTATTTT. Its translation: CASSFHQGGNTDTQYF.